This is a list of T cell receptor beta chains from one sample in a study of blood T cells in healthy people across ages. TCRdb re-analysed the 5' RACE reads in MiXCR, keeping a single row per CDR3 protein. There are roughly 1,700,000 distinct CDR3 sequences in the sample; over 25% occur only once, and roughly 8% lies in the top ten. The specimen was blood. The receptor source for this set is a woman under 40 in good health. The CDR3 runs from the conserved cysteine through the conserved F or W. The D gene is left open where the match is weak. The size of a clone is reported for some rows only, either as once, few or many, or as a class for expanded clones.

j_call clone_size v_call d_call cdr3_nt cdr3_aa
TRBJ2-1 NA TRBV7-9 TRBD1 TGTGCCGGTGGGGCCGGGACAGGGTTCAATGAGCAGTTCTTC CAGGAGTGFNEQFF
TRBJ2-1 NA TRBV15 NA TGTGCCACCAGCAGAGGAGAGTATAGGTTCTTC CATSRGEYRFF
TRBJ2-7 NA TRBV7-6 TRBD1 TGTGCCAGCAGCTTAGGGACAGGGGTATACTACGAGCAGTACTTC CASSLGTGVYYEQYF
TRBJ2-1 NA TRBV24-1 TRBD1 TGTGCCACCAGTGCCCGACAGGGGGCAATTAGGAATGAGCAGTTCTTC CATSARQGAIRNEQFF
TRBJ2-1 NA TRBV6-5 TRBD2 TGTGCCAGCAGTTACTTTCGGACTAGCGGGGGGGCCTACAATGAGCAGTTCTTC CASSYFRTSGGAYNEQFF
TRBJ2-6 many TRBV12-3/TRBV12-4 NA TGTGCCAGCAGTTTCGGCCACTTCAGGTCTGGGGCCAACGTCCTGACTTTC CASSFGHFRSGANVLTF
TRBJ2-3 many TRBV7-6 NA TGTGCCAGCAGCTCCCGATCAGATACGCAGTATTTT CASSSRSDTQYF
TRBJ2-7 few TRBV28 TRBD1 TGTGCCAGCAGTAATGGGCAGGGGGCCTACGAGCAGTACTTC CASSNGQGAYEQYF
TRBJ2-1 few TRBV27 NA TGTGCCAGCACCCCATACCAGGGGGGGGGTTTAGATGAGCAGTTCTTC CASTPYQGGGLDEQFF
TRBJ1-1 NA TRBV20-1 NA TGCAGTGCTAGCCCCAGGGGCACTGAAGCTTTCTTT CSASPRGTEAFF
TRBJ1-1 once TRBV6-2/TRBV6-3 NA TGTGCCAGCAGTTACCGACAGCCGAACACTGAAGCTTTCTTT CASSYRQPNTEAFF
TRBJ1-2 NA TRBV29-1 TRBD1 TGCAGCGTTGGGACAGGCGTTGGCTACACCTTC CSVGTGVGYTF
TRBJ2-7 NA TRBV29-1 NA TGCAGCGCGACGGAAAACTACGAGCGGTACTTC CSATENYERYF
TRBJ2-1 NA TRBV24-1 NA TGTGCCACCAGTGATCAGGGGAAGGCTGTAATTCGGGAGACCCAGTTCTTC CATSDQGKAVIRETQFF
TRBJ2-7 NA TRBV6-1 NA TGTGCCAGCAGACTACAGGGTCGCGAGCAGTACTTC CASRLQGREQYF
TRBJ2-1 NA TRBV5-1 NA TGCGCCAGCAGCTTGGCCCCGCTGCGGGGCAATGAGCAGTTCTTC CASSLAPLRGNEQFF
TRBJ1-5 NA TRBV12-5 NA TGTGCTAGTGGTCGAGGGGAATATAGCAATCAGCACCAGCATTTT CASGRGEYSNQHQHF
TRBJ2-3 NA TRBV6-2/TRBV6-3 NA TGTGCCAGCACCGAGGGATATACGCAGTATTTT CASTEGYTQYF
TRBJ1-5 NA TRBV6-6 TRBD1 TGTGCCAGCAGTTATGGACAGGGTCAGCCCCAGCATTTT CASSYGQGQPQHF
TRBJ2-7 many TRBV7-9 TRBD2 TGTGCCAGCAGCCAAAGCGGGGGGTTGAACGAGCAGTACTTC CASSQSGGLNEQYF
TRBJ1-2 NA TRBV20-1 NA TGCAGTGCTAGAGACGAGGGGAGGGACTATGGCTACACCTTC CSARDEGRDYGYTF
TRBJ2-3 many TRBV5-1 NA TGCGCCAGCAGCTTGGAATTGGGTATGCGGGGAGATACGCAGTATTTT CASSLELGMRGDTQYF
TRBJ2-7 many TRBV10-2 TRBD1 TGCGCCAGTCGGACAGGGCCATACGAGCAGTACTTC CASRTGPYEQYF
TRBJ2-7 few TRBV5-5 NA TGTGCCAGCAGCATCCAGACTAGCTCCTACGAGCAGTACTTC CASSIQTSSYEQYF
TRBJ1-5 NA TRBV12-3/TRBV12-4 TRBD1 TGTGCCAGCAGTTTAACAGGGGAGGGTCAGCCCCAGCATTTT CASSLTGEGQPQHF
TRBJ2-3 few TRBV9 TRBD2 TGTGCCAGCAGCGTTTTCGGGGGACTAGCGGAAACAGATACGCAGTATTTT CASSVFGGLAETDTQYF
TRBJ2-5 NA TRBV29-1 NA TGCAGCGTTCGGACAGATAAGGAGACCCAGTACTTC CSVRTDKETQYF
TRBJ2-3 NA TRBV20-1 NA TGCAGTGCTAGAGTTACCCCAGATGCGCAGTATTTT CSARVTPDAQYF
TRBJ1-4 few TRBV6-6 NA TGTGCCAGCAGTTCGGCAAGCCAGTATGAAAAACTGTTTTTT CASSSASQYEKLFF